A selection of T cell receptor beta chains follows, all from one sample in a study of T cells in pancreatic ductal adenocarcinoma. Profiling relied on immunoSEQ multiplex PCR, and the TCRdb table lists in-frame clones only, not all of them. The sample lists around 94,000 clones, 90% to 95% occurring once. Sample: PBMCs. These receptors originate from a human donor with pancreatic ductal adenocarcinoma. The CDR3 runs from the conserved cysteine through the conserved F or W. A D gene is named only where the DNA matches it firmly. The listing skips clone size in some rows; elsewhere it reads once, few, many or a size class.

D | size | J | V | DNA | CDR3
- | - | TRBJ1-4 | TRBV7-9 | TGTGCCAGCAGCTTCGTCAGGGTTCTCACTAATGAAAAACTGTTTTTT | CASSFVRVLTNEKLFF
- | - | TRBJ1-2 | TRBV6-5 | TGTGCCAGCAGTTACGCTGTCAGCAAAGCGCATGGCTACACCTTC | CASSYAVSKAHGYTF
- | - | TRBJ2-3 | TRBV14 | TGTGCCAGCAGCCATCCTAGACAGGACCCTATAGGAGATACGCAGTATTTT | CASSHPRQDPIGDTQYF
- | - | TRBJ2-3 | TRBV11-2 | TGTGCCAGCAGCTGGGGGCGAGGGAGGGCCAGATCAGATACGCAGTATTTT | CASSWGRGRARSDTQYF
TRBD2 | - | TRBJ2-3 | TRBV5-4 | TGTGCCAGCAGCCGGACTAGCGGGATGTCAGATACGCAGTATTTT | CASSRTSGMSDTQYF
- | - | TRBJ2-5 | TRBV4-1 | TGCGCCAGCAGCTCTCAGTGGAGAGAGACCCAGTACTTC | CASSSQWRETQYF
- | - | TRBJ2-5 | TRBV19 | TGTGCCAGTAGTCCATCTAGCGTTCAAGAGACCCAGTACTTC | CASSPSSVQETQYF
- | - | TRBJ2-7 | TRBV19 | TGTGCCAGTAGTCCCCAGGGGGGACAATCCTACGAGCAGTACTTC | CASSPQGGQSYEQYF
TRBD1 | once | TRBJ2-5 | TRBV6-6 | TGTGCCAGCACGCGACAGGGGCGCCAAGAGACCCAGTACTTC | CASTRQGRQETQYF
TRBD2 | - | TRBJ2-7 | TRBV29-1 | TGCAGCGCCCGGACTAGCGGCAGCTCCTACGAGCAGTACTTC | CSARTSGSSYEQYF
TRBD1 | - | TRBJ1-2 | TRBV7-9 | TGTGCCAGCAGCCCAGACGGGGCAGGGGGCTATGGCTACACCTTC | CASSPDGAGGYGYTF
TRBD2 | - | TRBJ2-3 | TRBV4-1 | TGCGCCAGTCGGACTAGCGGGACAGATACGCAGTATTTT | CASRTSGTDTQYF
- | once | TRBJ2-7 | TRBV14 | TGTGCCAGCAGCCTTCAGGGGAGCTCCTACGAGCAGTACTTC | CASSLQGSSYEQYF
- | - | TRBJ1-3 | TRBV19 | TGTGCCAGTAGGGCAAGGGGCGCCTCTGGAAACACCATATATTTT | CASRARGASGNTIYF
TRBD1 | - | TRBJ2-3 | TRBV7-8 | TGTGCCAGCAGCTTATTCCGGGACAGGGCGACAGATACGCAGTATTTT | CASSLFRDRATDTQYF
TRBD2 | once | TRBJ2-3 | TRBV7-2 | TGTGCCAGCAGCTTGGGGACTAGCGGGACTAGCACAGATACGCAGTATTTT | CASSLGTSGTSTDTQYF
- | - | TRBJ2-7 | TRBV7-2 | TGTGCCAGCAGCTTAGGGCCAGGGAAAAGTAGCGAGCAGTACTTC | CASSLGPGKSSEQYF
- | - | TRBJ2-7 | TRBV10-3 | TGTGCCATCAGTGACCCAGGGCGGTCTTACGAGCAGTACTTC | CAISDPGRSYEQYF
- | few | TRBJ2-5 | TRBV6-5 | TGTGCCACGGGCCAAGAGACCCAGTACTTC | CATGQETQYF
TRBD2 | once | TRBJ2-7 | TRBV15 | TGTGCCACCCTAAGGGCTAGCGGGAGTAACGAGCAGTACTTC | CATLRASGSNEQYF
TRBD2 | - | TRBJ2-1 | TRBV9 | TGTGCCAGCAGCGTAGTTGCGGGAGTTACCGGCAATGAGCAGTTCTTC | CASSVVAGVTGNEQFF
TRBD1 | - | TRBJ2-5 | TRBV2 | TGTGCCAGCAGTGAACAGGGGGATGGAGGGACCCAGTACTTC | CASSEQGDGGTQYF
- | few | TRBJ2-7 | TRBV7-9 | TGTGCCAGCAGCCCAATCTACGAGCAGTACTTC | CASSPIYEQYF
- | - | TRBJ1-4 | TRBV28 | TGTGCCAGCACCTTCTCGGGTAAAAATGAAAAACTGTTTTTT | CASTFSGKNEKLFF
- | - | TRBJ2-7 | TRBV5-1 | TGCGCCAGCAGCTTAGTAGGGGGGGACTACGAGCAGTACTTC | CASSLVGGDYEQYF